The 12 T cell receptor beta chains in this list originate from one sample, sequenced in a study of shared T cell receptors in the human thymus. Profiled with immunoSEQ multiplex PCR; TCRdb holds only in-frame clones, not every one. The profile shows 550,000 to 800,000 clones, approximately 83% of them singletons. This same sample was also taken into another study, of human thymus T cells.

The material sequenced was thymocytes. These receptor sequences come from a girl less than two years old with a congenital heart defect.

This clone was seen more than once but under ten times. The chain's CDR3 is CASSEKWAAVNTEAFF. CDR3 nucleotide sequence: TGTGCCAGCAGTGAAAAGTGGGCAGCGGTGAACACTGAAGCTTTCTTT. The chain joins TRBV25-1 to TRBJ1-1; D gene uncertain. CDR1 is MGHDK, CDR2 SYGVNS, per germline. This CDR3 is built from 16 residues. V dropped 2 bases and J dropped 0 bases, with 13 bases sitting between them.

This clone was seen once. The V call is TRBV20-1, the J call TRBJ1-2, with a weak D call TRBD1 (5 bases). The CDR3 is 11 residues long. Trimming cost V 7 bases and J 10 bases, with 16 bases left between them. Germline loops: CDR1 DFQATT, CDR2 SNEGSKA (reference sequence). The CDR3 loop is CSGGAREVYTF. In DNA form, the CDR3 reads TGCAGTGGAGGGGCGCGGGAAGTCTACACCTTC.

The genes are TRBV19 and TRBJ2-5, with TRBD2 as a possible D gene (5 bases). Trimming took off 0 bases at V and 6 bases at J, with 14 bases between the two ends. Germline V gives CDR1 LNHDA, CDR2 SQIVND (reference sequence). This CDR3 region has 15 residues. CDR3 residues: CASSIEAGAGKTQYF. CDR3 nucleotide sequence: TGTGCCAGTAGTATAGAGGCGGGTGCAGGAAAGACCCAGTACTTC. Looking up the rest from reference TRBV19 and TRBJ2-5 gives the full variable domain: DGGITQSPKYLFRKEGQNVTLSCEQNLNHDAMYWYRQDPGQGLRLIYYSQIVNDFQKGDIAEGYSVSREKKESFPLTVTSAQKNPTAFYLCASSIEAGAGKTQYFGPGTRLLVL.

DNA for the CDR3: TGTGCCACTACTTCCCGGGGAAGGGAGACCCAGTACTTC. Its protein product is CATTSRGRETQYF. The V gene is TRBV6-1, the J gene TRBJ2-5; weak D call: TRBD2 (5 bases). Trimming pared 10 bases from V and 5 bases from J, leaving 17 bases between. Germline-derived CDR1 and CDR2 are MNHNS and SASEGT. The CDR3 totals 13 residues.

V usage is TRBV6-5 and J usage is TRBJ1-2; 12 nucleotides match TRBD1. The CDR3 loop spans 13 amino acids. Per the germline V gene, CDR1 is MNHEY and CDR2 is SVGAGI. The V gene end was trimmed by 6 bases and the J gene end by 8 bases; junction bases not matched to a gene: 4. CDR3 loop: CASRLGQGAGYTF. The CDR3 DNA reads as TGTGCCAGCAGGTTGGGACAGGGGGCGGGCTACACCTTC.

The chain recombines TRBV7-3 with TRBJ2-2; D may be TRBD1 (6 bases). The V and J ends lost 4 bases and 6 bases respectively, with 18 bases between them. The germline V gene has CDR1 SGHTA and CDR2 FQGTGA. This CDR3 comprises 16 residues. CDR3 sequence reads: CASSSQMGAPPGELFF. The CDR3 region has the DNA TGTGCCAGCAGCTCCCAAATGGGGGCGCCTCCCGGGGAGCTGTTTTTT.

This clone was counted a few times. This chain joins TRBV29-1 and TRBJ1-1, with a possible D match to TRBD1 (5 bases). This CDR3 is built from 17 residues. Per germline, CDR1 SQVTM and CDR2 ANQGSEA. V dropped 7 bases and J dropped 1 base, with 25 bases sitting between them. The CDR3 loop reads CSGGTTSWGEGNTEAFF. The CDR3 DNA reads TGCAGCGGGGGAACAACGAGTTGGGGGGAGGGGAACACTGAAGCTTTCTTT. Together with reference TRBV29-1 and TRBJ1-1, the CDR3 gives the full variable domain: SAVISQKPSRDICQRGTSLTIQCQVDSQVTMMFWYRQQPGQSLTLIATANQGSEATYESGFVIDKFPISRPNLTFSTLTVSNMSPEDSSIYLCSGGTTSWGEGNTEAFFGQGTRLTVV.

V usage is TRBV15 and J usage is TRBJ2-7, with a possible D match to TRBD1 (6 bases). The germline V gene has CDR1 LNHNV and CDR2 YYDKDF (reference sequence). This CDR3 spans 13 amino acids. Trimming cost V 3 bases and J 5 bases, with 11 bases left between them. CDR3 sequence reads: CATSSQGSHEQYF. The CDR3 DNA reads as TGTGCCACCAGCAGCCAGGGGTCCCACGAGCAGTACTTC.

The rearrangement joins TRBV5-1 to TRBJ1-2; TRBD1 matches 12 bases. Germline V gene data show CDR1 as SGHRS and CDR2 as YFSETQ. V was clipped by 4 bases and J by 0 bases; unmatched bases: 4. The CDR3 length is 16 residues. The CDR3 sequence: CASSRDRGQANYGYTF. The CDR3 DNA follows: TGCGCCAGCAGCCGGGACAGGGGGCAAGCTAACTATGGCTACACCTTC.

The rearrangement uses TRBV5-5 and TRBJ1-6; weak D call: TRBD1 (6 bases). This CDR3 is 17 amino acids long. V was pared by 1 base and J by 8 bases, with 19 bases between. Germline V gene sequence: CDR1 SGHKS, CDR2 YYEKEE (reference sequence). Written as DNA, the CDR3 is TGTGCCAGCAGCTTGTGGGGGCGCAGGGGTCCTGATTCACCCCTCCACTTT. Translation gives CASSLWGRRGPDSPLHF.

The V call is TRBV6-5, the J call TRBJ2-5, with 8 nucleotides matching TRBD2. The CDR3 length is 15 residues. The V gene's germline CDR1 is MNHEY and CDR2 SVGAGI. V was pared by 5 bases and J by 3 bases, with 8 bases of the junction left unmatched. This chain's CDR3 is CASSQGRGAEETQYF. Here the CDR3 DNA reads TGTGCCAGCAGTCAAGGGCGGGGGGCGGAAGAGACCCAGTACTTC.

V is TRBV5-1 and J is TRBJ1-2; D perhaps matches TRBD1 (5 bases). V was clipped by 0 bases and J by 8 bases, with 11 bases between them. This CDR3 comprises 13 residues. Germline V CDR1 and CDR2: SGHRS, YFSETQ. CDR3 protein: CASSLGGDLGYTF. Written as DNA, the CDR3 is TGCGCCAGCAGCTTGGGGGGGGATCTGGGCTACACCTTC.